This TCR beta chain originates from a study of blood T cell repertoires in COVID-19. Study-level information: Spain, Italy and the United States supplied samples that represented acute and convalescent COVID-19. T cells, B-cell-depleted T cells, or PBMCs supplied cDNA or gDNA.

Per the study methods: Amplification of reference gene primers was used by the study to estimate nucleated cell counts. The data were produced by immunoSEQ multiplex PCR, yet TCRdb's version contains in-frame clones alone and is incomplete. The D gene and trimming were derived from the DNA, and the V and J assignments and clone size from that table. The data show about 130,000 clones, about 87% seen once. The CDR3 consists of 16 residues. Germline CDR1 and CDR2: SGHRS and YFSETQ. V gave up 2 bases and J gave up 6 bases; unmatched junction bases: 10. The receptor comes from a man aged 45-60 years with acute or convalescent COVID-19. The sample consisted of peripheral blood. J is TRBJ2-1 and V is TRBV5-1; 8 bases are a match to TRBD2. The CDR3 is CASSLELAVPRNEQFF. DNA for the CDR3: TGCGCCAGCAGCTTAGAACTAGCGGTCCCCCGCAATGAGCAGTTCTTC.